This T cell receptor (beta chain) is from a study of OX40 agonist ivuxolimab in advanced cancers. Whole-study context: From about 20 to 80 years was the age range, with a mean of around 60 years, and around 83% were male.

Findings of the study overall: More expanded clones were seen, on average, in CD8+ T cells than in CD4+. Partial responders receiving 0.1-3.0 mg/kg showed among the lowest clonal expansion.

V trimming: 6 bases; J trimming: 3 bases; junction bases outside the gene matches: 11. CDR1 and CDR2 from the germline V gene are SGHNT and YYREEE (reference sequence). The CDR3 has 15 amino acids. Generated by immunoSEQ multiplex PCR, the TCRdb table keeps only in-frame clones and is missing some. Among about 77,000 clones listed, around 94% were seen once. With respect to this clone: The antigen is not known.

The source is an adult with an advanced solid tumor such as melanoma, head and neck, liver or kidney cancer. The rearrangement links TRBV5-4 to TRBJ1-2; 7 bases map to TRBD1. Sequenced here: CD4+ or CD8+ T cells sorted from blood, sampled in a trial of the OX40 agonist ivuxolimab. The CDR3 spells CASTPGGLDDYGYTF. In DNA, the CDR3 is TGTGCCAGCACCCCAGGGGGTTTGGACGACTATGGCTACACCTTC.